This passage covers 27 T cell receptor beta chains from one sample sequenced in a study of T cell responses to AZD1222 COVID-19 vaccine. Data came from immunoSEQ multiplex PCR; TCRdb stores just in-frame clones and leaves some out. The sample shows 95,000 to 100,000 clones, roughly nine tenths of them seen only once. The sample was peripheral blood, taken 28 days after the second AZD1222 dose. All receptors derive from an adult who received the AZD1222 COVID-19 vaccine.

The chain uses TRBV18 and TRBJ1-3, with TRBD1 identical over 12 bases. The CDR3 covers 17 residues. The J segment lost 1 base and the V segment lost 3 bases, leaving 4 bases of the junction unmatched. The germline gives CDR1 KGHSH, CDR2 LQKENI. The CDR3 bases are TGTGCCAGCTCACCGGGACAGGGGGCTGGATCTGGAAACACCATATATTTT. Translating gives CASSPGQGAGSGNTIYF. Full variable domain (remainder filled in from reference TRBV18 and TRBJ1-3): NAGVMQNPRHLVRRRGQEARLRCSPMKGHSHVYWYRQLPEEGLKFMVYLQKENIIDESGMPKERFSAEFPKEGPSILRIQQVVRGDSAAYFCASSPGQGAGSGNTIYFGEGSWLTVV.

The V gene is TRBV11-2, the J gene TRBJ2-1, with no clear D. Between the trimmed V and J ends, which lost 7 bases and 9 bases, there was a span of 19 bases. The CDR3 contains 14 residues. The germline V gene has CDR1 SGHAT and CDR2 FQNNGV. CDR3 region: CASTYAPGLSEQFF. CDR3 DNA sequence: TGTGCCAGCACCTATGCCCCCGGCCTGAGTGAGCAGTTCTTC.

J is TRBJ2-3 and V is TRBV9; D not certain. CDR3 length equals 14 residues. With 2 bases removed from V and 0 bases from J, the gap between germline ends came to 7 bases. Germline V gene sequence: CDR1 SGDLS, CDR2 YYNGEE. The CDR3 loop is CASSVALSTDTQYF. For the CDR3, the DNA is TGTGCCAGCAGCGTCGCTTTAAGCACAGATACGCAGTATTTT.

The chain has TRBV19 and TRBJ2-7; D may correspond to TRBD1 or TRBD2 (5 bases each). The germline V and J ends were trimmed by 4 bases and 2 bases, with 9 bases remaining between them. Germline CDR1 is LNHDA and CDR2 is SQIVND (reference sequence). The CDR3 runs to 13 residues. As DNA, the CDR3 is TGTGCCAGTAGTAGGGACCCTACCTACGAGCAGTACTTC. Translated, it gives CASSRDPTYEQYF.

This chain joins TRBV6-2 or TRBV6-3 and TRBJ2-2; unclear D gene. The CDR3 has 14 amino acids. Germline-derived CDR1 and CDR2 are MNHEY and SVGEGT. V was cut by 6 bases and J by 0 bases, with 8 bases left in between. The CDR3 is CASSQSANTGELFF. The CDR3 DNA follows: TGTGCCAGCAGCCAAAGTGCGAACACCGGGGAGCTGTTTTTT.

J is TRBJ2-3 and V is TRBV29-1; D may be TRBD2 (7 bases). Trimming took off 6 bases at V and 3 bases at J, with 25 bases between the two ends. This CDR3 spans 17 amino acids. CDR1 is SQVTM and CDR2 is ANQGSEA in the germline V gene. The CDR3 here is CSVNRDLSRGATDTQYF. CDR3 nucleotide sequence: TGCAGCGTAAACCGGGACCTCAGCCGGGGGGCGACAGATACGCAGTATTTT.

V is TRBV7-6 and J is TRBJ2-3; 13 bases fit TRBD2. The germline V gene encodes CDR1 SGHVS and CDR2 FNYEAQ. J lost 1 base, V lost 3 bases, and 7 bases had no gene match. The CDR3 spans 18 residues. The CDR3 bases are TGTGCCAGCAGCTTCCGCGGACTAGCGGGAGATGGCACAGATACGCAGTATTTT. Its translation: CASSFRGLAGDGTDTQYF.

The chain links TRBV11-2 to TRBJ2-1; D is perhaps TRBD2 (6 bases). Germline CDR1 SGHAT, CDR2 FQNNGV. This CDR3 region has 17 residues. Trimming left V 4 bases short and J 6 bases short, with 22 bases between. CDR3 residues: CASSSLRRGRRINEQFF. CDR3 in DNA: TGTGCCAGCAGCTCCCTAAGACGGGGGAGGAGAATCAATGAGCAGTTCTTC.

The rearrangement links TRBV5-5 to TRBJ1-2; the D is unclear. Germline lookup yields CDR1 SGHKS and CDR2 YYEKEE (reference sequence). V was pared by 3 bases and J by 7 bases, with 16 bases between. The CDR3 runs to 14 residues. The CDR3 coding sequence is TGTGCCAGCAGCTACGACGGGCTGGTCGCTGGCTACACCTTC. This codes for CASSYDGLVAGYTF.

The J gene is TRBJ2-1, the V gene TRBV28, with 15 bases fitting TRBD2. Unmatched junction bases numbered 9, after V lost 7 bases and J lost 8 bases. Looked up from germline, CDR1 is MDHEN and CDR2 is SYDVKM. CDR3 length: 16 amino acids. CDR3 residues: CASTLGLAGGRDEQFF. For the CDR3, the DNA is TGTGCCAGCACTTTGGGACTAGCGGGAGGAAGAGATGAGCAGTTCTTC.

The rearrangement joins TRBV28 to TRBJ1-3, with 9 bases fitting TRBD1. CDR1 and CDR2 (germline): MDHEN, SYDVKM. This CDR3 has 13 amino acids. Unmatched junction bases numbered 6, after V lost 7 bases and J lost 8 bases. The CDR3 DNA reads as TGTGCCAGCACCACAGGGGGCGCACACACCATATATTTT. Protein: CASTTGGAHTIYF.

The rearrangement links TRBV9 to TRBJ2-1, with TRBD2 matching over 7 bases. Germline CDR1 and CDR2: SGDLS and YYNGEE. J gave up 1 base and V 2 bases, and 6 bases lay outside the gene matches. The CDR3 has 16 amino acids. The CDR3 loop is CASSVGGSSSYNEQFF. CDR3 sequence (DNA): TGTGCCAGCAGCGTCGGCGGGAGTAGTTCCTACAATGAGCAGTTCTTC.

The genes are TRBV6-6 and TRBJ1-5; the D is unclear. This CDR3 spans 11 amino acids. The germline V and J ends were trimmed by 4 bases and 10 bases, with 8 bases remaining between them. Germline-derived CDR1 and CDR2 are MNHNY and SVGAGI (reference sequence). CDR3 nucleotide sequence: TGTGCCAGCAGTTCGCAGGAACCCCAGCATTTT. This gives the protein CASSSQEPQHF.

The sample holds a few counts of this clone. The CDR3 coding sequence is TGTGCCACCAGCTGGACGGTTAACACCGGGGAGCTGTTTTTT. Its protein is CATSWTVNTGELFF. V is TRBV15 and J is TRBJ2-2; D not certain. The V gene's germline CDR1 is LNHNV and CDR2 YYDKDF (reference sequence). The length of the CDR3 is 14 residues. With 5 bases removed from V and 2 bases from J, the gap between germline ends came to 9 bases.

The rearrangement uses TRBV5-8 and TRBJ1-1, with D unclear. The CDR3 runs 13 residues. V lost 3 bases to trimming and J lost 4 bases, with 10 bases between them. CDR1 SGHTS and CDR2 YDEGEE come from the germline V gene. CDR3 DNA: TGTGCCAGCAGCTGGAACGCGCGCACTGAAGCTTTCTTT. Translation: CASSWNARTEAFF.

Turning to this clone: At one end, the junction sequence differs from germline, possibly due to a read error. V usage is TRBV5-1 and J usage is TRBJ2-1, with 10 bases matching TRBD2. There are 17 residues in the CDR3. Germline CDR1 reads SGHRS; CDR2 reads YFSETQ. The CDR3 reads CASGLTSGPLSYNEQFF. For the CDR3, the DNA is TGCGCCAGCGGCTTGACTAGCGGGCCGCTCTCCTACAATGAGCAGTTCTTC.

The chain uses TRBV6-5 and TRBJ2-2; a possible D gene is TRBD1 (6 bases). The length of the CDR3 is 15 residues. V shed 2 bases and J shed 3 bases, with 10 bases lying between them. Looked up from germline, CDR1 is MNHEY and CDR2 is SVGAGI. The CDR3 here is CASSYVGGYTGELFF. For the CDR3, the DNA is TGTGCCAGCAGTTACGTTGGGGGCTACACCGGGGAGCTGTTTTTT.

The chain has TRBV21-1 and TRBJ2-6; TRBD1, the D gene given by the table, was not confirmed from the DNA. TRBV21-1 is recorded as a pseudogene. The CDR3 length is 19 residues. For the CDR3, the DNA is TGTGCCAGCAGCCAAACACAGGGGACTCGGGGCTGTGGGGCCAACGTCCTGACTTTC. Its protein product is CASSQTQGTRGCGANVLTF.

The chain combines TRBV6-2 or TRBV6-3 with TRBJ1-1; D gene unclear. Deletions cut 0 bases from V and 5 bases from J, with 10 bases between. Germline loops: CDR1 MNHEY, CDR2 SVGEGT. CDR3 size: 14 residues. DNA of the CDR3: TGTGCCAGCAGTTACTCACAAGGGCGGACTGAAGCTTTCTTT. It translates to CASSYSQGRTEAFF.

For the CDR3, the DNA is TGTGCCAGCAGTTTAGCGGGGGAGACCGGGGAGCTGTTTTTT. Residues: CASSLAGETGELFF. The chain recombines TRBV27 with TRBJ2-2, with 7 bases that match TRBD2. CDR3 length equals 14 residues. Per germline, CDR1 MNHEY and CDR2 SMNVEV (reference sequence). Trimming removed 2 bases from V and 5 bases from J; junction bases left unmatched: 2.

This chain connects TRBV5-5 to TRBJ2-1; TRBD2 aligns across 13 bases. CDR1 is SGHKS and CDR2 is YYEKEE in the germline V gene (reference sequence). CDR3 length: 15 amino acids. Trimming took 5 bases from V and 7 from J; bases not matched to a gene: 6. In nucleotides, the CDR3 is TGTGCCAGCAGGGAGACTAGCGGGAGGAGTAATGAGCAGTTCTTC. Protein sequence: CASRETSGRSNEQFF.

The CDR3 sequence is CASSLSGPQGGYTF. DNA for the CDR3: TGTGCCAGCAGTTTATCGGGACCGCAGGGAGGCTACACCTTC. The chain carries TRBV27 and TRBJ1-2; D is possibly TRBD1 (5 bases). The germline CDR1 and CDR2 sequences are MNHEY and SMNVEV (reference sequence). Trimming took 0 bases from V and 8 from J, leaving 13 bases between them. This CDR3 has 14 residues.

The chain couples TRBV25-1 to TRBJ2-1, with 8 bases identical to TRBD2. The CDR3 is 15 residues long. The V segment lost 2 bases and the J segment 4 bases; nucleotides outside the gene matches: 4. Germline V gene lookup returns CDR1 MGHDK and CDR2 SYGVNS. The CDR3 DNA reads as TGTGCCAGCAGTGAACCCGGGAGGGCTTACAATGAGCAGTTCTTC. Translating it yields CASSEPGRAYNEQFF.

The chain links TRBV29-1 to TRBJ1-2, with unresolved D. The CDR3 is 13 residues long. The V gene's germline CDR1 is SQVTM and CDR2 ANQGSEA. The V gene lost 7 bases and the J gene lost 0 bases, with 12 bases spanning the gap. CDR3 bases: TGCAGCGCCCTCGGGCAGTCTAACTATGGCTACACCTTC. Translation: CSALGQSNYGYTF.

The rearrangement joins TRBV12-5 to TRBJ2-3; TRBD1 matches at 8 bases. CDR1 and CDR2 (germline): LGHNT, FRNRAP. This CDR3 is built from 17 residues. Trimming at V came to 5 bases and at J to 4 bases, leaving 14 bases not matched to a gene. The CDR3 sequence is CASGPPPTGAVADTQYF. CDR3 DNA sequence: TGTGCTAGTGGTCCCCCCCCGACAGGGGCGGTGGCAGATACGCAGTATTTT.

The chain joins TRBV7-6 to TRBJ2-2; 9 bases line up with TRBD2. J gave up 2 bases and V 5 bases, and 3 bases lay outside the gene matches. The CDR3 is made up of 15 amino acids. CDR1 is SGHVS and CDR2 is FNYEAQ in the germline V gene. CDR3 nucleotide sequence: TGTGCCAGCAGCCTAGGGACTAGCAACACCGGGGAGCTGTTTTTT. Its protein is CASSLGTSNTGELFF.

In its sample, this clone was seen once. The rearrangement uses TRBV28 and TRBJ2-5; no definite D call. This CDR3 has 12 residues. V was trimmed by 3 bases and J by 5 bases, leaving 7 bases between them. Germline values: CDR1 MDHEN, CDR2 SYDVKM. The CDR3 loop reads CASSFVGETQYF. The CDR3 DNA reads as TGTGCCAGCAGTTTTGTGGGGGAGACCCAGTACTTC.